The subject of this entry is one T cell receptor (beta chain). One junction end does not reproduce the germline sequence, and a read error may be involved. This entry belongs to a study of T-cell reconstitution after alpha-beta-depleted transplantation in children. It was with unique molecular identifiers that the TCRbeta library was prepared. TCRdb re-analysed the PCR reads in MiXCR, keeping a single row per CDR3 protein. The sample shows 550,000 to 800,000 distinct CDR3 sequences, under 15% of them seen only once. This CDR3 is built from 12 residues. Germline lookup yields CDR1 SGHNT and CDR2 YYREEE (reference sequence).

This chain joins TRBV5-4 and TRBJ2-5; D is ambiguous. The sample here was PBMCs, taken before TCRalphabeta/CD19-depleted stem cell transplant. The clonotype originates from a girl aged 2-10 years with congenital amegakaryocytic thrombocytopenia, due to receive a stem cell transplant. CDR3 amino acids: CVSSLIQETQYF. In nucleotides, the CDR3 is TGTGTCAGCAGCCTAATCCAAGAGACCCAGTACTTC.